This T cell receptor (beta chain) was recorded in a study of blood T cells in healthy people across ages. Findings and caveats of the study: Per million T cells, TCR beta diversity dropped roughly linearly as age increased. When set beside aged donors, long-lived donors presented more naive CD4+ cells and higher diversity.

V was clipped by 6 bases and J by 1 base; unmatched bases: 9. CDR1 MDHEN and CDR2 SYDVKM come from the germline V gene. The CDR3 totals 16 residues. Points on this clonotype: No antigen is known for it.

Primers used in a second PCR of roughly 6 to 12 cycles were a sample-barcoded 5' primer and a J-beta primer mix. Every sample produced at least 2.5 million CDR3-containing paired-end reads. Using its own MiXCR run on the 5' RACE reads, TCRdb lists one record per CDR3 protein. In the table there are about 750,000 distinct CDR3 sequences, 40% to 65% of which are singletons. Sequenced sample: blood. This sequence originates from an elderly man in good health. The chain carries TRBV28 and TRBJ1-1, with TRBD1 identical over 9 bases. The CDR3 is CASSLGLGQGNTEAFF. The CDR3 DNA sequence: TGTGCCAGCAGCCTGGGGCTGGGACAGGGGAACACTGAAGCTTTCTTT.